This T cell receptor beta chain was identified in a study of blood T cell repertoires in COVID-19. Turning to the study itself: Samples representing acute and convalescent COVID-19 were sourced from the United States, Italy and Spain. T cells, B-cell-depleted T cells, or PBMCs supplied cDNA or gDNA.

This clone was detected only a few times. Original analysis: Amplification of reference gene primers was used by the study to estimate nucleated cell counts. Using immunoSEQ multiplex PCR, the repertoire was profiled, and TCRdb retains in-frame clones only, with some absent. V and J calls and clone size follow that table, whereas D and trimming were derived from the DNA. The data hold under 250,000 clones, with roughly 86% observed a single time. Trimming removed 0 bases from V and 8 bases from J; junction bases left unmatched: 9. There are 15 residues in the CDR3. CDR1 is SEHNR, CDR2 FQNEAQ, per germline (reference sequence).

The chain carries TRBV7-9 and TRBJ1-2, with 7 bases aligning to TRBD1. The sample comprised PBMCs or T cells enriched from blood (not recorded which). This TCR came from a woman in her 30s with acute COVID-19. The CDR3 bases are TGTGCCAGCAGCTTAGCCCGGGACAGTCTTCGAGGCTACACCTTC. Amino acids: CASSLARDSLRGYTF.